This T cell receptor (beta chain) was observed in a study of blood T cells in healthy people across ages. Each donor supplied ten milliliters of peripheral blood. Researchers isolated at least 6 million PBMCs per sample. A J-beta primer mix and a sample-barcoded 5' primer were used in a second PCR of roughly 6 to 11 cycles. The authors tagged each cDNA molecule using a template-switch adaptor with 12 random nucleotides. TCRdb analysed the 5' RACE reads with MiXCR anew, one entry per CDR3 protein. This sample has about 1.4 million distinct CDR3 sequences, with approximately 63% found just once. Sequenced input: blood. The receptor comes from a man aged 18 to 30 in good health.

CDR3 nucleotide sequence: TGTGCCAGCAGGCACAGGGTTGACTACGAGCAGTACTTC. Translating it yields CASRHRVDYEQYF. The chain uses TRBV11-2 and TRBJ2-5; maybe TRBD1 (6 bases). TRBJ2-7 explains the end of the DNA better; the J call may be wrong. CDR3 length equals 13 residues. Germline-derived CDR1 and CDR2 are SGHAT and FQNNGV.